One TCR beta chain is described in this entry. These data originate in a study of technical replicates of blood from several donors. The data were produced by immunoSEQ multiplex PCR, yet TCRdb's version contains in-frame clones alone and is incomplete. The sample lists 15,000 to 17,000 clones, 86% seen once, with approximately 13% in the top ten. The sample comprised PBMCs. The clonotype comes from a human donor in good health.

CDR3 coding DNA: TGCAGCGTTGAACGGGGTGATGTGACAGATACGCAGTATTTT. Amino acid sequence: CSVERGDVTDTQYF. The chain is built from TRBV29-1 and TRBJ2-3; TRBD2 might be the D (5 bases). Germline CDR1 reads SQVTM; CDR2 reads ANQGSEA. V was clipped by 2 bases and J by 3 bases, with 12 bases between them. This CDR3 contains 14 residues.